Sequencing of this T cell receptor (beta chain) was carried out in a study of persistence of HIV-infected CD4 T cells. As for the study in general: CD4+ T cells responding to CMV or HIV-1 Gag were isolated.

An overlapping HIV-1 Gag peptide pool stimulated these cells at approximately 1 ug/peptide/mL. CD40L/CD69 double-negative CD45RO-high memory CD4+ T cells were collected. These HIV-1-infected adults initiated suppressive ART in chronic infection. CD8+ T cells were removed from PBMCs prior to stimulation. Remarks on this clone: Its antigen is undetermined.

The immunoSEQ assay was version 4, run in survey mode. Measured with immunoSEQ multiplex PCR; TCRdb has only the in-frame clones, and not every one. This table has around 60,000 clones, 70% to 75% appearing once. CDR1 is MNHEY and CDR2 is SVGAGI in the germline V gene. This CDR3 spans 14 amino acids. J was trimmed by 5 bases and V by 10 bases; bases with no gene match: 13. This specimen consisted of CD4+ T cells sorted from PBMCs after roughly 18-hour stimulation, obtained from a patient who received antiretroviral therapy. The TCR comes from an adult man with HIV who was CMV-seropositive. The chain is built from TRBV6-5 and TRBJ2-5; 7 bases are a match to TRBD2. This CDR3 is CATTSMGGKETQYF. CDR3 DNA sequence: TGTGCCACCACATCGATGGGAGGGAAGGAGACCCAGTACTTC.